The 30 T cell receptor beta chains given below trace back to one sample, sequenced in a study of T cells after yellow fever vaccination. A single record per CDR3 protein comes from TCRdb applying MiXCR to the 5' RACE reads. The sample consists of approximately 550,000 distinct CDR3 sequences, about 19% of them appearing once. The specimen comprised PBMCs, sampled 15 days after the yellow fever booster vaccination. The receptors stem from a man younger than 45 who received the YFV17D yellow fever vaccine.

V and J are TRBV2 and TRBJ1-2, with a possible D match to TRBD1 (6 bases). Trimming pared 0 bases from V and 7 bases from J, leaving 12 bases between. The germline gives CDR1 SNHLY, CDR2 FYNNEI. The CDR3 totals 14 residues. CDR3 in amino acids: CASSEAGARGGYTF. The CDR3 nucleotides read TGTGCCAGCAGTGAAGCGGGGGCTAGGGGTGGCTACACCTTC.

This clonotype was counted only a few times. The chain recombines TRBV5-6 with TRBJ2-1; D not certain. Germline CDR1 and CDR2: SGHDT and YYEEEE. The germline V and J ends were trimmed by 0 bases and 9 bases, with 13 bases remaining between them. This CDR3 is built from 14 residues. The CDR3 nucleotides are TGTGCCAGCAGCTTGGAAGTCTCCCCCCGTGAGCAGTTCTTC. It is translated as CASSLEVSPREQFF. Using reference TRBV5-6 and TRBJ2-1 for the parts outside the CDR3, the full variable domain is DAGVTQSPTHLIKTRGQQVTLRCSPKSGHDTVSWYQQALGQGPQFIFQYYEEEERQRGNFPDRFSGHQFPNYSSELNVNALLLGDSALYLCASSLEVSPREQFFGPGTRLTVL.

The chain joins TRBV20-1 to TRBJ2-7, with 10 bases identical to TRBD2. The V gene end was trimmed by 3 bases and the J gene end by 4 bases; junction bases not matched to a gene: 3. CDR1 DFQATT and CDR2 SNEGSKA come from the germline V gene (reference sequence). The CDR3 has 13 amino acids. The CDR3 coding sequence is TGCAGTGCTAGCCAGCGGGAGGGGTACGAGCAGTACTTC. Its translation: CSASQREGYEQYF.

The chain links TRBV18 to TRBJ2-1; D ambiguous. Germline lookup yields CDR1 KGHSH and CDR2 LQKENI. The V end was cut by 5 bases, the J end by 5 bases, with 7 bases between. CDR3 size: 12 residues. CDR3 sequence reads: CASSAPDNEQFF. CDR3 DNA: TGTGCCAGCTCAGCTCCGGACAATGAGCAGTTCTTC. Looking up the rest from reference TRBV18 and TRBJ2-1 gives the full variable domain: NAGVMQNPRHLVRRRGQEARLRCSPMKGHSHVYWYRQLPEEGLKFMVYLQKENIIDESGMPKERFSAEFPKEGPSILRIQQVVRGDSAAYFCASSAPDNEQFFGPGTRLTVL.

The rearrangement joins TRBV6-5 to TRBJ2-5, with 9 positions matching TRBD2. CDR3 length: 16 residues. Germline CDR1 reads MNHEY; CDR2 reads SVGAGI. V dropped 3 bases and J dropped 2; count of bases not matched to a gene: 7. CDR3 DNA sequence: TGTGCCAGCAGTTATCAGGCGGGAGGGGGACAAGAGACCCAGTACTTC. Its translation is CASSYQAGGGQETQYF.

This clonotype showed up many times. The chain has TRBV2 and TRBJ2-7; D is perhaps TRBD1 or TRBD2 (6 bases each). V lost 8 bases and J lost 1, with 12 bases in between. The CDR3 length is 13 residues. The V gene's germline CDR1 is SNHLY and CDR2 FYNNEI. The CDR3 sequence is CASRPGASYEQYF. CDR3 in DNA: TGTGCCAGCCGCCCGGGGGCGTCCTACGAGCAGTACTTC.

This clonotype was recorded a few times. This chain joins TRBV11-2 and TRBJ2-2; D is possibly TRBD2 (6 bases). This CDR3 has 13 residues. CDR1 is SGHAT and CDR2 is FQNNGV in the germline V gene. V lost 7 bases, J lost 6 bases, and 12 bases lay in between. The CDR3 is CASIAGGPGELFF. DNA of the CDR3: TGTGCCAGCATCGCCGGGGGTCCCGGGGAGCTGTTTTTT.

The V call is TRBV14, the J call TRBJ1-1; TRBD1 might be the D (6 bases). Looked up from germline, CDR1 is SGHDN and CDR2 is FVKESK. The V end was cut by 4 bases, the J end by 10 bases, with 16 bases between. The CDR3 has 13 residues. This CDR3 is CASSPRPGAGAFF. CDR3 in DNA: TGTGCCAGCAGCCCCCGACCGGGGGCGGGAGCTTTCTTT.

To note about this clonotype: An end of the junction differs from the germline gene, which may be a read error. The V gene is TRBV12-3 or TRBV12-4, the J gene TRBJ2-7, with TRBD2 identical over 12 bases. The CDR3 sequence is 14 residues long. CDR3 DNA: TGTGCCAGCAGTCTAGCGGGAGGGCCCCACGAGCAGTACTTC. This encodes CASSLAGGPHEQYF.

This clonotype was recorded at least ten times. The rearrangement links TRBV19 to TRBJ2-2; D not resolved. CDR3 length: 15 residues. V lost 1 base and J 4 bases, leaving 10 bases between the germline ends. Germline-derived CDR1 and CDR2 are LNHDA and SQIVND (reference sequence). The CDR3 reads CASSIGGRGTGELFF. For the CDR3, the DNA is TGTGCCAGTAGTATAGGCGGACGTGGCACCGGGGAGCTGTTTTTT.

The chain is built from TRBV19 and TRBJ2-1; 9 bases agree with TRBD1. V shed 1 base and J 6 bases; nucleotides not matched to a gene: 7. In germline, CDR1 is LNHDA, CDR2 SQIVND (reference sequence). This CDR3 contains 16 residues. The CDR3 region is CASSIGPGQGSNEQFF. The CDR3 DNA sequence: TGTGCCAGTAGTATAGGCCCGGGACAGGGATCCAATGAGCAGTTCTTC.

This clonotype was counted only a few times. V and J are TRBV5-1 and TRBJ2-7; perhaps TRBD2 as D (5 bases). This CDR3 has 13 residues. V dropped 2 bases and J dropped 5 bases, with 11 bases sitting between them. Germline V lookup: CDR1 SGHRS, CDR2 YFSETQ. The CDR3 DNA reads as TGCGCCAGCAGCTTCCAGCCGGAGGACGAGCAGTACTTC. Its protein product is CASSFQPEDEQYF.

This clonotype appeared a few times. The rearrangement links TRBV4-2 to TRBJ1-1; D not certain. Germline-derived CDR1 and CDR2 are LGHNA and YNFKEQ. CDR3 length equals 16 residues. The V end was cut by 0 bases, the J end by 4 bases, with 15 bases between. CDR3 DNA sequence: TGTGCCAGCAGCCAAGATGTTTGGACTGAGGGCACTGAAGCTTTCTTT. Protein: CASSQDVWTEGTEAFF.

The rearrangement links TRBV7-8 to TRBJ2-5; 11 bases fit TRBD1. CDR3 length: 17 residues. CDR1 SGHVS and CDR2 FQNEAQ come from the germline V gene. J lost 4 bases, V lost 1 base, and 8 bases had no gene match. The CDR3 bases are TGTGCCAGCAGCTTAGGACCGAGGACAGGGGGCTTAGAGACCCAGTACTTC. It codes for CASSLGPRTGGLETQYF.

This clonotype has more than one count but fewer than ten. This chain joins TRBV14 and TRBJ2-7; 7 bases fit TRBD1. Trimming cost V 7 bases and J 2 bases; bases outside gene matches: 5. Germline V gene lookup returns CDR1 SGHDN and CDR2 FVKESK. The CDR3 length is 13 residues. Written as DNA, the CDR3 is TGTGCCAGCATAGAGACAGGGCCCTACGAGCAGTACTTC. This translates into CASIETGPYEQYF.

This clonotype was observed a handful of times. V gene TRBV7-2 combines with J gene TRBJ2-3; 10 bases fit TRBD2. Germline lookup yields CDR1 SGHTA and CDR2 FQGNSA. The CDR3 is made up of 15 amino acids. Unmatched junction bases numbered 7, after V lost 4 bases and J lost 6 bases. DNA for the CDR3: TGTGCCAGCAGCTCACCGGGACTAGCGTCCGATACGCAGTATTTT. It translates to CASSSPGLASDTQYF.

This clonotype has at least ten counts. V usage is TRBV9 and J usage is TRBJ1-1; the D is unclear. The germline V gene has CDR1 SGDLS and CDR2 YYNGEE. CDR3 length: 13 residues. Trimming cost V 3 bases and J 0 bases, with 6 bases left between them. CDR3 protein: CASSGGVNTEAFF. CDR3 in DNA: TGTGCCAGCAGCGGCGGGGTGAACACTGAAGCTTTCTTT.

This chain connects TRBV19 to TRBJ2-7, with D perhaps TRBD1 or TRBD2 (5 bases each). V was cut by 4 bases and J by 6 bases, with 16 bases left in between. The germline CDR1 and CDR2 sequences are LNHDA and SQIVND (reference sequence). CDR3 length: 14 amino acids. The CDR3 reads CASSKFGGSGEQYF. In DNA form, the CDR3 reads TGTGCCAGTAGTAAATTTGGGGGTTCGGGCGAGCAGTACTTC.

J is TRBJ1-5 and V is TRBV15; the D gene is possibly TRBD1 (5 bases). The ends were cut back, 0 bases at V and 7 bases at J, with 10 bases in the middle. The CDR3 covers 14 residues. Germline V CDR1 and CDR2: LNHNV, YYDKDF (reference sequence). DNA of the CDR3: TGTGCCACCAGCAGAGATCGGGGGAGCCAGCCCCAGCATTTT. Its translation: CATSRDRGSQPQHF.

The V gene is TRBV24-1, the J gene TRBJ2-1; 9 positions agree with TRBD2. V dropped 6 bases and J dropped 8; count of bases not matched to a gene: 10. The CDR3 is 15 amino acids. From germline, CDR1 is KGHDR and CDR2 SFDVKD. The CDR3 sequence is CATSRAGTSFHEQFF. The CDR3 DNA follows: TGTGCCACCAGTAGGGCCGGGACTAGCTTCCATGAGCAGTTCTTC.

This sequence joins TRBV3-1 and TRBJ1-1; D is unresolved. Trimming removed 0 bases from V and 2 bases from J, with 7 bases in between. CDR1 LGHDT and CDR2 YNNKEL come from the germline V gene (reference sequence). This CDR3 has 14 residues. The CDR3 DNA follows: TGTGCCAGCAGCCAAGACTCCACAAACACTGAAGCTTTCTTT. Its translation: CASSQDSTNTEAFF. The variable domain in full, with the rest retrieved from reference TRBV3-1 and TRBJ1-1, is DTAVSQTPKYLVTQMGNDKSIKCEQNLGHDTMYWYKQDSKKFLKIMFSYNNKELIINETVPNRFSPKSPDKAHLNLHINSLELGDSAVYFCASSQDSTNTEAFFGQGTRLTVV.

This clonotype occurred a few times. V usage is TRBV12-3 or TRBV12-4 and J usage is TRBJ2-3; D gene uncertain. Trimming took 6 bases from V and 3 from J, leaving 16 bases between them. The CDR3 consists of 15 residues. CDR3 loop: CASRPAATPTDTQYF. The DNA of the CDR3 is TGTGCCAGCAGGCCCGCAGCCACCCCGACAGATACGCAGTATTTT.

In this sample, this clonotype turned up a few times. This rearrangement joins TRBV4-2 to TRBJ1-1, with D possibly being TRBD1 (5 bases). The germline CDR1 and CDR2 sequences are LGHNA and YNFKEQ. Trimming took 4 bases from V and 0 from J, leaving 9 bases between them. The length of the CDR3 is 14 residues. The CDR3 nucleotides are TGTGCCAGCAGCCCCCGACAGCTGAACACTGAAGCTTTCTTT. This gives the protein CASSPRQLNTEAFF.

This clonotype turned up a few times. V usage is TRBV21-1 and J usage is TRBJ2-5; the table names TRBD1, a call not compared with the DNA. TRBV21-1 constitutes a pseudogene. CDR3 size: 15 residues. The CDR3 loop reads CASRETWDLQETQYF. The CDR3 coding sequence is TGTGCCAGCAGGGAAACGTGGGACCTTCAAGAGACCCAGTACTTC.

The table lists this clonotype with many counts. The J gene is TRBJ2-3, the V gene TRBV7-2, with D unclear. In germline, CDR1 is SGHTA, CDR2 FQGNSA. The V end was cut by 1 base, the J end by 3 bases, with 8 bases between. This CDR3 is built from 14 residues. The CDR3 coding sequence is TGTGCCAGCAGCTTAGGCCCTATGACAGATACGCAGTATTTT. Translation gives CASSLGPMTDTQYF.

This sequence joins TRBV20-1 and TRBJ2-7; 10 positions agree with TRBD1. The CDR3 extends over 17 amino acids. Unmatched junction bases numbered 18, after V lost 5 bases and J lost 5 bases. Germline V gene data show CDR1 as DFQATT and CDR2 as SNEGSKA (reference sequence). This chain's CDR3 is CSALGRDRGPSLNEQYF. The CDR3 DNA reads TGCAGTGCTCTTGGGCGGGACAGGGGACCCTCTTTGAACGAGCAGTACTTC.

This sequence joins TRBV19 and TRBJ2-1, with 7 bases identical to TRBD2. The germline CDR1 and CDR2 sequences are LNHDA and SQIVND (reference sequence). CDR3 length equals 15 residues. V lost 4 bases to trimming and J lost 2 bases; unmatched junction nucleotides: 5. The CDR3 region is CASSSGSSPYNEQFF. The DNA for the CDR3 is TGTGCCAGTAGTAGCGGGAGCAGCCCCTACAATGAGCAGTTCTTC.

The V gene is TRBV5-1, the J gene TRBJ2-5; possibly TRBD1 or TRBD2 for D (5 bases each). V was shortened by 4 bases and J by 2 bases, with 12 bases between the two germline ends. The CDR3 has 14 residues. Germline V gene sequence: CDR1 SGHRS, CDR2 YFSETQ. CDR3 in DNA: TGCGCCAGCAGCCCCGAGGGGCGACAAGAGACCCAGTACTTC. This sequence encodes CASSPEGRQETQYF.

This chain uses TRBV29-1 with TRBJ2-4; 9 nucleotides match TRBD1. CDR3 length equals 13 residues. V lost 6 bases, J lost 7 bases, and 7 bases stayed unmatched. Germline values: CDR1 SQVTM, CDR2 ANQGSEA. CDR3 amino acids: CSVRWDRVNIQYF. The CDR3 DNA reads as TGCAGCGTCCGGTGGGACAGGGTCAACATTCAGTACTTC.

This clonotype was observed a few times. The chain joins TRBV6-5 to TRBJ1-2; the match to TRBD1 covers 7 bases. With V trimmed by 2 bases and J by 8 bases, 8 bases remained unmatched. CDR1 is MNHEY and CDR2 is SVGAGI in the germline V gene. The CDR3 extends over 14 amino acids. The CDR3 DNA reads TGTGCCAGCAGTTACCGTGAACAGGGGACGGGCTACACCTTC. This gives the protein CASSYREQGTGYTF.